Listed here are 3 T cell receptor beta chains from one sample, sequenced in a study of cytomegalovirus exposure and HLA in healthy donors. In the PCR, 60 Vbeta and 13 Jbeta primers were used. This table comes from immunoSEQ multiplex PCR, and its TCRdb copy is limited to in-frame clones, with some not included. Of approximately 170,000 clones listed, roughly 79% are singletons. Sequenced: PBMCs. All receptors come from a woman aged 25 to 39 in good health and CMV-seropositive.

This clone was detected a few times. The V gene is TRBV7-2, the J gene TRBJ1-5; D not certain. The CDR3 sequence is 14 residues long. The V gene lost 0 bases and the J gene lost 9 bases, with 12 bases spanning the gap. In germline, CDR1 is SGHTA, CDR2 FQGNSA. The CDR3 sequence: CASSLAGDMTPQHF. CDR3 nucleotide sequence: TGTGCCAGCAGCTTAGCGGGAGACATGACGCCCCAGCATTTT.

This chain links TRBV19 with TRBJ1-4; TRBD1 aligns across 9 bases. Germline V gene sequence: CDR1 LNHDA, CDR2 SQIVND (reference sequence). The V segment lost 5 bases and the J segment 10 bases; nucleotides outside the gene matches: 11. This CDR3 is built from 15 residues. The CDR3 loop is CASSPSEDRGSKLFF. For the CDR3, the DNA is TGTGCCAGTAGTCCCTCCGAGGACAGGGGATCAAAACTGTTTTTT.

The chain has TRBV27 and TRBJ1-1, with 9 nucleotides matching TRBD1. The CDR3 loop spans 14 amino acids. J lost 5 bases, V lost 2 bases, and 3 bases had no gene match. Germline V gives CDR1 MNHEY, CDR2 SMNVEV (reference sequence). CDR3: CASSLKQGATEAFF. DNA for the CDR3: TGTGCCAGCAGTTTAAAACAGGGGGCGACTGAAGCTTTCTTT.